Here is one T cell receptor beta chain with its context. Its antigen is undetermined. The source of the sample is a study of T cell responses to AZD1222 COVID-19 vaccine. Second-dose intervals near 4 or 12 weeks were combined. Produced via immunoSEQ multiplex PCR; TCRdb's table is partial and in-frame only. The sample has about 67,000 clones; roughly 80% are singletons. Notes on the study in general: CD4 TCRs associated with vaccination spanned spike, dominating at 160-218 and 743-854. The sample set comprised mostly white British donors with more females, and clonal diversity was possibly underestimated.

The germline V gene encodes CDR1 LGHNT and CDR2 FRNRAP. The CDR3 covers 13 residues. The trim removed 1 base at V and 4 bases at J, leaving 1 base unmatched. This sequence was found in an adult who received the AZD1222 COVID-19 vaccine. Source: peripheral blood, taken 28 days after the second AZD1222 dose. The V and J genes are TRBV12-5 and TRBJ2-7; 7 bases line up with TRBD1. The chain's CDR3 is CASGLEQGYEQYF. The CDR3 coding sequence is TGTGCTAGTGGTTTGGAACAGGGGTACGAGCAGTACTTC.